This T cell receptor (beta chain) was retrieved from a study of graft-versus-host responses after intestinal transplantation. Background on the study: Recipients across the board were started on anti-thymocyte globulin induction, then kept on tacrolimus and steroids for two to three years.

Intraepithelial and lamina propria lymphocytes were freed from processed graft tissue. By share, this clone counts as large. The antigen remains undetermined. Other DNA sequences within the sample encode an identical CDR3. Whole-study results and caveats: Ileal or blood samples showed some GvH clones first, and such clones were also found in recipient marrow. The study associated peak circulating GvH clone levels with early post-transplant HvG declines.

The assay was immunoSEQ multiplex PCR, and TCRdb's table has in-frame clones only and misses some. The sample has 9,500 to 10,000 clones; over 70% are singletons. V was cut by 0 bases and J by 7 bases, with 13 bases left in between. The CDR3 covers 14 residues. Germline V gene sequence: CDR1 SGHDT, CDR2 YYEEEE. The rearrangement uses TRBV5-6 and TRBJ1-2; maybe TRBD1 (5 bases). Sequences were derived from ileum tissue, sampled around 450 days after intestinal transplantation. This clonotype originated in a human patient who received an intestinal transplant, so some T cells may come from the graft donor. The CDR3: CASSLGSGAGGYTF. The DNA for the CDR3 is TGTGCCAGCAGCTTGGGCTCTGGGGCAGGTGGCTACACCTTC.